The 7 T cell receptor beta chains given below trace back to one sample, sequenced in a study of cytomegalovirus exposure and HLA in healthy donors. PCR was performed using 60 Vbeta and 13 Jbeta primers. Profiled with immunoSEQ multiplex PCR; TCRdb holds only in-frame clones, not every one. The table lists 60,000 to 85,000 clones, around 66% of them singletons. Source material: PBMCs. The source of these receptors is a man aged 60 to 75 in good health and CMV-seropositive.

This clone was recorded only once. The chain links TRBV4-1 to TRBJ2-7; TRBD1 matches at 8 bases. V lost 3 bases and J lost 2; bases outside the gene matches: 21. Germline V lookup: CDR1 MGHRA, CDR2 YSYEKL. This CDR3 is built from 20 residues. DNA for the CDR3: TGCGCCAGCAGCCACGCTATCCTCAGACAGGGGTCTCTCGTGACCTACGAGCAGTACTTC. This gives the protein CASSHAILRQGSLVTYEQYF.

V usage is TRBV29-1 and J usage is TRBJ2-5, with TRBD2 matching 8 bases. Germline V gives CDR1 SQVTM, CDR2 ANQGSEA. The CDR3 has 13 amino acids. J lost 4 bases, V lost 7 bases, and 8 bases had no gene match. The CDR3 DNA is TGCAGCGCGACGGGGGCGGGGGGAGAGACCCAGTACTTC. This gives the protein CSATGAGGETQYF.

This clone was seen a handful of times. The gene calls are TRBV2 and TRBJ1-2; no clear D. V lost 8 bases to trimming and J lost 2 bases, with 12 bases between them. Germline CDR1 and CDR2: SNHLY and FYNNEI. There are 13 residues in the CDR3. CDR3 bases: TGTGCCAGCCGCTTCAACAGAAACTATGGCTACACCTTC. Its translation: CASRFNRNYGYTF.

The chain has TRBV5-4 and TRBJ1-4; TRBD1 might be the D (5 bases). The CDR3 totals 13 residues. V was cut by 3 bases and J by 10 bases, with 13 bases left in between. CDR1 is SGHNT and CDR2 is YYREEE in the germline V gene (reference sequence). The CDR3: CASSYFGGGKLFF. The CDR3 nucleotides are TGTGCCAGCAGCTATTTCGGGGGAGGAAAACTGTTTTTT.

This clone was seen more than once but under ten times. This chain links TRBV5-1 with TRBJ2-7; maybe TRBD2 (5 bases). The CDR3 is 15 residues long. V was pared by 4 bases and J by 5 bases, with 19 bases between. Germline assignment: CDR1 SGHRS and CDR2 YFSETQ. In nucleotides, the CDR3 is TGCGCCAGCAGCCCGGAACTAGTTCAAGGACACGAGCAGTACTTC. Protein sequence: CASSPELVQGHEQYF.

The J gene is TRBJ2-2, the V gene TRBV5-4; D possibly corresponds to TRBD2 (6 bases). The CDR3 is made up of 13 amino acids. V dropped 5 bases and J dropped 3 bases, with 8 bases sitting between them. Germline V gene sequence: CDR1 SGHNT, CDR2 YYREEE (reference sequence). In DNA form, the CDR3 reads TGTGCCAGCAGGGGGGGAGACACCGGGGAGCTGTTTTTT. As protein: CASRGGDTGELFF.

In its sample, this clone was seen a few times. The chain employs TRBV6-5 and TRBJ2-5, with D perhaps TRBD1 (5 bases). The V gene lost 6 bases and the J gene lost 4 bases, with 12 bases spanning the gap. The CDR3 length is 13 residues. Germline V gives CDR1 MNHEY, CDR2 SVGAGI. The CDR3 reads CASSFRAAETQYF. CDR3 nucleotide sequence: TGTGCCAGCAGCTTCAGGGCCGCAGAGACCCAGTACTTC.